Listed below are T cell receptor beta chains from one sample, sequenced in a study of CD8 T cells in Susac syndrome. From the immunoSEQ multiplex PCR reads, TCRdb called clonotypes with MiXCR, one entry per CDR3 protein. This sample yields 140,000 or so distinct CDR3 sequences, of which approximately 95% are seen a single time; 0.11% belongs to the top ten. The sequenced sample was CD4+ T cells from PBMCs. Every receptor here comes from a human donor with multiple sclerosis. CDR3s include the opening cysteine and the closing phenylalanine or tryptophan. The order of the fields is V gene, D gene, clone size, CDR3 length, J gene, CDR3 DNA, CDR3 protein. D genes are given only for firm matches. Size values are once, few and many counts, or a class for expanded clones, and some rows have none.

>TRBV14|.|few|15|TRBJ2-2
TGTGCCAGCAGCCGCCTTGGTGGGGTCACCGGGGAGCTGTTTTTT
CASSRLGGVTGELFF
>TRBV11-2|.|.|13|TRBJ2-5
TGTGCCAGCAGCTGGCAAGCAGGAGAGACCCAGTACTTC
CASSWQAGETQYF
>TRBV7-2|TRBD2|.|15|TRBJ2-1
TGTGCCAGCAGCTTCGGGGGAGGGTCCTACAATGAGCAGTTCTTC
CASSFGGGSYNEQFF
>TRBV7-3|.|.|14|TRBJ2-5
TGTGCCAGCAGCCCCCTAAGGGTCCAAGAGACCCAGTACTTC
CASSPLRVQETQYF
>TRBV12-3/TRBV12-4|.|.|14|TRBJ2-7
TGTGCCAGCAGCCGCAGGGGAAGGGGCCACGAGCAGTACTTC
CASSRRGRGHEQYF
>TRBV20-1|.|few|11|TRBJ1-1
TGCAGTGCTAGAGAGGCGACTGAAGCTTTCTTT
CSAREATEAFF
>TRBV12-3/TRBV12-4|.|.|14|TRBJ2-1
TGTGCCAGTTTGGGGCAGGGGTCCTACAATGAGCAGTTCTTC
CASLGQGSYNEQFF
>TRBV27|TRBD1|.|17|TRBJ2-3
TGTGCCAGCAGTTTAAAAGGGGGCGTAGGTTACACAGATACGCAGTATTTT
CASSLKGGVGYTDTQYF
>TRBV30|.|.|13|TRBJ1-5
TGTGCCTGGAGTGTAAACCAGAATCAGCCCCAGCATTTT
CAWSVNQNQPQHF
>TRBV20-1|TRBD1|.|13|TRBJ2-5
TGCAGTGCTCCGGGACAGGGTGGAGAGACCCAGTACTTC
CSAPGQGGETQYF
>TRBV28|.|.|13|TRBJ2-7
TGTGCCAGCAGTTTGGATTATAAGTACGAGCAGTACTTC
CASSLDYKYEQYF
>TRBV20-1|.|.|15|TRBJ1-2
TGCAGTGCTCAAATTGGGGGAGGTGGAAACTATGGCTACACCTTC
CSAQIGGGGNYGYTF
>TRBV28|TRBD1|.|14|TRBJ2-3
TGTGCCAGCAGTCTGGGACAGCTAGGGAATACGCAGTATTTT
CASSLGQLGNTQYF
>TRBV6-6|.|.|14|TRBJ1-6
TGTGCCAGCAGTTGGACAGCGTTTGATTCACCCCTCCACTTT
CASSWTAFDSPLHF
>TRBV20-1|TRBD2|once|17|TRBJ2-7
TGCAGTGCTAGAGTCGGAGAAGGGACTAGCGGGAGTTACGAGCAGTACTTC
CSARVGEGTSGSYEQYF
>TRBV28|TRBD2|.|16|TRBJ2-6
TGTGCCAGCAGCCCGGGGACTATACTCGGGGCCAACGTCCTGACTTTC
CASSPGTILGANVLTF
>TRBV6-2/TRBV6-3|.|.|15|TRBJ1-1
TGTGCCAGCAGTTACTCTCCGGCCAGGAACACTGAAGCTTTCTTT
CASSYSPARNTEAFF
>TRBV3-1|.|.|17|TRBJ1-3
TGTGCCAGCAGCCTAGCGAGAGGCAGGGGCTCTGGAAACACCATATATTTT
CASSLARGRGSGNTIYF
>TRBV4-3|TRBD1|.|14|TRBJ1-1
TGCGCCAGCAGCCAAGCGTCAGGGGGCACTGAAGCTTTCTTT
CASSQASGGTEAFF
>TRBV20-1|TRBD2|.|14|TRBJ2-7
TGCAGTGCTGCCAGGACTAGCGGGAGCTACGAGCAGTACTTC
CSAARTSGSYEQYF
>TRBV11-1|.|.|14|TRBJ2-5
TGTGCCAGCAGCCAGGGCGGCAGCCGAGAGACCCAGTACTTC
CASSQGGSRETQYF
>TRBV27|TRBD1|.|14|TRBJ1-4
TGTGCCAGCAGTGGACCGACAGGGAATGAAAAACTGTTTTTT
CASSGPTGNEKLFF
>TRBV30|.|.|13|TRBJ2-1
TGTGCCTGGACCCCGGACCCATACAATGAGCAGTTCTTC
CAWTPDPYNEQFF
>TRBV5-1|TRBD1|.|17|TRBJ2-2
TGCGCCAGCCGGGTTTGGGGGACAGGAGCGAACACCGGGGAGCTGTTTTTT
CASRVWGTGANTGELFF
>TRBV12-3/TRBV12-4|.|.|17|TRBJ2-6
TGTGCCAGCAGTTTATCGGGCAGCCCCTCTGGGGCCAACGTCCTGACTTTC
CASSLSGSPSGANVLTF
>TRBV29-1|.|once|14|TRBJ2-7
TGCAGCGTTGAAGGAGGCAGGGGATCCTACGAGCAGTACTTC
CSVEGGRGSYEQYF
>TRBV27|TRBD2|.|16|TRBJ2-3
TGTGCCAGCAACAGAATACGGACTAGCGGGAGTGATACGCAGTATTTT
CASNRIRTSGSDTQYF
>TRBV3-1|.|.|14|TRBJ2-1
TGTGCCAGCAGCCAAAGTGTCCGGACGGGTGAGCAGTTCTTC
CASSQSVRTGEQFF
>TRBV18|.|.|14|TRBJ1-1
TGTGCCAGCTCACGGGCAGGGGCGGACACTGAAGCTTTCTTT
CASSRAGADTEAFF
>TRBV27|TRBD2|.|15|TRBJ2-7
TGTGCCAGCAGTCATAGCGGGAGGCAACGCGGCGAGCAGTACTTC
CASSHSGRQRGEQYF
>TRBV2|.|.|13|TRBJ1-1
TGTGCCAGCAGTGTGGACGGGAACACTGAAGCTTTCTTT
CASSVDGNTEAFF
>TRBV20-1|.|.|9|TRBJ1-2
TGCAGTGCCCCCGATGGCTACACCTTC
CSAPDGYTF